The 21 T cell receptor beta chains given below trace back to one sample, sequenced in a study of response to subunit inactivated influenza vaccine. MiXCR, run by TCRdb on the RT-PCR reads, gives a single entry per CDR3 protein. The table includes some 800,000 distinct CDR3 sequences, approximately 21% detected once. Here the sequenced sample was PBMCs from blood, taken less than 6 days after vaccination. The receptors were gathered from a man in his fifties who received an inactivated influenza vaccine.

This clonotype was counted between two and nine times. The chain joins TRBV6-1 to TRBJ2-2; perhaps TRBD2 as D (6 bases). The CDR3 loop spans 16 amino acids. The V gene's germline CDR1 is MNHNS and CDR2 SASEGT. The V end was cut by 7 bases, the J end by 3 bases, with 18 bases between. CDR3 residues: CASTPSGGADTGELFF. The CDR3 DNA reads as TGTGCCAGCACGCCAAGTGGCGGGGCCGACACCGGGGAGCTGTTTTTT.

This clonotype was counted many times. The J gene is TRBJ1-1, the V gene TRBV12-3 or TRBV12-4; 10 nucleotides match TRBD1. The J segment lost 3 bases and the V segment lost 6 bases, leaving 10 bases of the junction unmatched. This CDR3 contains 16 residues. In nucleotides, the CDR3 is TGTGCCAGCAGACCGGGACAGGGGAGGTGGGACACTGAAGCTTTCTTT. It is translated as CASRPGQGRWDTEAFF.

This clonotype was found once. The gene calls are TRBV6-1 and TRBJ2-1; the match to TRBD2 covers 15 bases. CDR1 and CDR2 (germline): MNHNS, SASEGT. V trimming: 6 bases; J trimming: 8 bases; junction bases outside the gene matches: 5. The length of the CDR3 is 15 residues. This chain's CDR3 is CASRIGLAGGYEQFF. The CDR3 region has the DNA TGTGCCAGCAGGATCGGACTAGCGGGAGGGTATGAGCAGTTCTTC.

This clonotype was found a few times. J is TRBJ2-1 and V is TRBV12-3 or TRBV12-4, with D possibly being TRBD2 (6 bases). This CDR3 is built from 17 residues. Trimming shortened V by 6 bases and J by 0 bases, and 18 bases separated the two germline ends. The CDR3: CASSFRGRGRSYNEQFF. The CDR3 bases are TGTGCCAGCAGCTTCCGCGGGCGGGGACGCTCCTACAATGAGCAGTTCTTC.

The V call is TRBV20-1, the J call TRBJ1-1, with D hard to call. The germline V gene has CDR1 DFQATT and CDR2 SNEGSKA (reference sequence). V was pared by 7 bases and J by 2 bases, with 11 bases between. The CDR3 consists of 12 residues. CDR3 region: CSVGERNTEAFF. CDR3 nucleotide sequence: TGCAGTGTTGGAGAGAGAAACACTGAAGCTTTCTTT.

The sample holds a few counts of this clonotype. The chain recombines TRBV9 with TRBJ2-7; D perhaps matches TRBD2 (6 bases). The V gene's germline CDR1 is SGDLS and CDR2 YYNGEE. This CDR3 has 15 residues. Trimming took 4 bases from V and 4 from J, leaving 18 bases between them. CDR3 loop: CASSTSPGTGYEQYF. DNA for the CDR3: TGTGCCAGCAGCACAAGTCCCGGGACTGGGTACGAGCAGTACTTC.

This clonotype appeared a few times. V and J are TRBV20-1 and TRBJ1-5; TRBD1 matches 8 bases. Per germline, CDR1 DFQATT and CDR2 SNEGSKA (reference sequence). This CDR3 region has 14 residues. Losses at the gene ends were 7 bases for V and 2 bases for J; bases not matched to a gene: 7. In DNA form, the CDR3 reads TGCAGTGGGAGGGCAGGGGGCGGCAATCAGCCCCAGCATTTT. As protein: CSGRAGGGNQPQHF.

In this sample, this clonotype turned up a few times. This chain connects TRBV3-1 to TRBJ1-6; D is ambiguous. With 2 bases removed from V and 1 base from J, the gap between germline ends came to 9 bases. From germline, CDR1 is LGHDT and CDR2 YNNKEL (reference sequence). The CDR3 is 16 residues long. Here the CDR3 reads CASSQSGASYNSPLHF. DNA for the CDR3: TGTGCCAGCAGCCAATCAGGAGCATCCTATAATTCACCCCTCCACTTT. Based on the CDR3 plus reference TRBV3-1 and TRBJ1-6, the full variable domain is DTAVSQTPKYLVTQMGNDKSIKCEQNLGHDTMYWYKQDSKKFLKIMFSYNNKELIINETVPNRFSPKSPDKAHLNLHINSLELGDSAVYFCASSQSGASYNSPLHFGNGTRLTVT.

This clonotype was detected only a few times. This rearrangement joins TRBV6-5 to TRBJ1-2; 9 nucleotides agree with TRBD1. Germline trimming cut 2 bases from V and 1 base from J; bases unmatched to any gene: 2. CDR1 is MNHEY, CDR2 SVGAGI, per germline. The CDR3 extends over 15 amino acids. The CDR3, as DNA: TGTGCCAGCAGTTACCTGGGACAGGGTAACTATGGCTACACCTTC. This gives the protein CASSYLGQGNYGYTF.

The chain carries TRBV7-2 and TRBJ2-4; 8 bases agree with TRBD1. This CDR3 contains 14 residues. Trimming cost V 5 bases and J 9 bases; bases outside gene matches: 9. Germline CDR1 SGHTA, CDR2 FQGNSA. The CDR3 protein is CASSPRTGTGIQYF. Written as DNA, the CDR3 is TGTGCCAGCAGCCCTCGGACAGGGACTGGCATTCAGTACTTC. The variable domain in full, completed from reference TRBV7-2 and TRBJ2-4, reads GAGVSQSPSNKVTEKGKDVELRCDPISGHTALYWYRQSLGQGLEFLIYFQGNSAPDKSGLPSDRFSAERTGGSVSTLTIQRTQQEDSAVYLCASSPRTGTGIQYFGAGTRLSVL.

This clonotype has just a few counts. The chain joins TRBV7-2 to TRBJ1-5, with a tentative D call TRBD1 (5 bases). Germline V gene data show CDR1 as SGHTA and CDR2 as FQGNSA. V gave up 0 bases and J gave up 1 base, with 10 bases separating them. This CDR3 contains 16 residues. The CDR3 DNA follows: TGTGCCAGCAGCTTAGCAGGGGACCCAAGCAATCAGCCCCAGCATTTT. Translating gives CASSLAGDPSNQPQHF.

The table lists this clonotype with a few counts. The rearrangement uses TRBV7-6 and TRBJ2-7, with D unclear. V lost 0 bases, J lost 1 base, and 7 bases lay in between. Germline V gene data show CDR1 as SGHVS and CDR2 as FNYEAQ. The CDR3 length is 14 residues. CDR3 sequence (DNA): TGTGCCAGCAGCTTAGCGTACGGATCCTACGAGCAGTACTTC. Encoded protein: CASSLAYGSYEQYF.

CDR3: CASSSSTRRVNTEAFF. CDR3 bases: TGTGCCAGCAGCTCGTCGACCCGCAGGGTGAACACTGAAGCTTTCTTT. The V call is TRBV7-6, the J call TRBJ1-1; possibly TRBD1 for D (5 bases). The germline V gene encodes CDR1 SGHVS and CDR2 FNYEAQ. CDR3 length equals 16 residues. Deletions cut 4 bases from V and 0 bases from J, with 15 bases between.

This clonotype was picked up many times. CDR3 DNA: TGTGCCAGCAGTTTCCGGGCAGGGGCTTTGGAACTGTTTTTT. It codes for CASSFRAGALELFF. This chain joins TRBV12-3 or TRBV12-4 and TRBJ1-4, with a tentative D call TRBD1 (6 bases). This CDR3 is 14 amino acids long. Trimming took off 3 bases at V and 12 bases at J, with 17 bases between the two ends.

This clonotype was counted ten times or more. The chain employs TRBV7-9 and TRBJ2-1; 9 bases line up with TRBD2. The CDR3 has 16 amino acids. V gave up 5 bases and J gave up 7 bases; unmatched junction bases: 12. CDR1 and CDR2 from the germline V gene are SEHNR and FQNEAQ (reference sequence). DNA for the CDR3: TGTGCCAGCAGCGCTAATCCGGGACTAGCCTCAAATGAGCAGTTCTTC. Its protein product is CASSANPGLASNEQFF.

This clonotype was seen only a few times. V gene TRBV5-8 combines with J gene TRBJ2-5, with D perhaps TRBD2 (5 bases). The V end lost 2 bases, the J end lost 4 bases, and 9 bases lay between the germline ends. CDR3 size: 13 residues. Per germline, CDR1 SGHTS and CDR2 YDEGEE. Written as DNA, the CDR3 is TGTGCCAGCAGCTTACGGAGGACAGAGACCCAGTACTTC. Translation gives CASSLRRTETQYF.

Ten or more counts support this clonotype. The V gene is TRBV6-1, the J gene TRBJ1-5, with D maybe TRBD1 (6 bases). The CDR3 is 15 amino acids. The V gene lost 4 bases and the J gene lost 0 bases, with 10 bases spanning the gap. CDR1 is MNHNS and CDR2 is SASEGT in the germline V gene. The DNA of the CDR3 is TGTGCCAGCAGTGGGACAGCTGATAGCAATCAGCCCCAGCATTTT. It translates to CASSGTADSNQPQHF.

J is TRBJ2-5 and V is TRBV6-5; D unresolved. This CDR3 spans 11 amino acids. Deletions cut 1 base from V and 9 bases from J, with 6 bases between. Germline V gene lookup returns CDR1 MNHEY and CDR2 SVGAGI. The CDR3 here is CASSYYGAQYF. For the CDR3, the DNA is TGTGCCAGCAGTTACTATGGTGCCCAGTACTTC.

The CDR3 protein is CASSDWDDEKLFF. DNA for the CDR3: TGTGCCAGCAGTGATTGGGACGATGAAAAACTGTTTTTT. V is TRBV6-1 and J is TRBJ1-4; D may be TRBD1 (5 bases). V was trimmed by 3 bases and J by 6 bases, leaving 8 bases between them. Germline V gene lookup returns CDR1 MNHNS and CDR2 SASEGT. The CDR3 has 13 residues.

The J gene is TRBJ1-5, the V gene TRBV30; D is uncertain. The ends were cut back, 0 bases at V and 6 bases at J, with 9 bases in the middle. The CDR3 loop spans 13 amino acids. Germline CDR1 reads GTSNPN; CDR2 reads SVGIG (reference sequence). CDR3 DNA sequence: TGTGCCTGGAGTGTAGGAGGTAGTCAGCCCCAGCATTTT. Amino acids: CAWSVGGSQPQHF.

The chain combines TRBV28 with TRBJ1-2; 7 positions agree with TRBD1. V shed 3 bases, J shed 8 bases, and the junction held 9 bases outside the gene matches. CDR1 and CDR2 (germline): MDHEN, SYDVKM. CDR3 length: 14 amino acids. CDR3: CASSFHRGTGGYTF. In nucleotides, the CDR3 is TGTGCCAGCAGTTTCCACAGGGGCACGGGCGGCTACACCTTC.